A selection of T cell receptor beta chains follows, all from one sample in a study of blood T cell repertoires in COVID-19. Sequencing was performed with immunoSEQ multiplex PCR; in TCRdb, only in-frame clones are kept and a portion is missing. The sample lists 80,000 to 130,000 clones; around 90% were seen once. The source material was peripheral blood. Receptors originate from an older woman with acute or convalescent COVID-19. Each CDR3 is given with its conserved first and last residue.

CASSFWTSGTAQYF	TRBV6-2/TRBV6-3	TRBJ2-3
CASRLGQVSSGNTIYF	TRBV28	TRBJ1-3
CASSFTQVGSPLHF	TRBV5-6	TRBJ1-6
CASSLTGANSPLHF	TRBV5-1	TRBJ1-6
CASSDRGRLNEQFF	TRBV25-1	TRBJ2-1
CASSFGLAGGGEQFF	TRBV7-2	TRBJ2-1
CASSSSGRAAEQFF	TRBV6-5	TRBJ2-1
CASRPRDRGLLGGANVLTF	TRBV11-2	TRBJ2-6
CASSHSVLTGGSEQYF	TRBV3-1/TRBV3-2	TRBJ2-7
CASSPVGRGSYEQYF	TRBV28	TRBJ2-7
CASRFQTQGSDTQYF	TRBV2	TRBJ2-3
CSARGGDGYTF	TRBV20-1	TRBJ1-2
CAWKSRQGARQPQHF	TRBV30	TRBJ1-5
CASGPPGAPKYGYTF	TRBV12-5	TRBJ1-2
CASSQVAGPNSPLHF	TRBV14	TRBJ1-6
CASSPLPRPGNEQFF	TRBV5-1	TRBJ2-1
CAISKPGGDEQFF	TRBV10-3	TRBJ2-1